Below, 27 T cell receptor beta chains from the same sample are listed, as sequenced in a study of blood T cell repertoires in COVID-19. The method was immunoSEQ multiplex PCR; TCRdb's version includes in-frame clones alone and lacks a portion of them. The data show over 85,000 clones, about 90% seen once. Source material: peripheral blood. These receptors were taken from a male donor with acute or convalescent COVID-19.

This sequence joins TRBV11-2 and TRBJ1-1; D not resolved. Germline loops: CDR1 SGHAT, CDR2 FQNNGV. The CDR3 covers 14 residues. V lost 2 bases and J lost 3, with 10 bases in between. The CDR3 is CASSLSGRDTEAFF. The DNA for the CDR3 is TGTGCCAGCAGCTTAAGCGGGCGCGACACTGAAGCTTTCTTT.

The chain links TRBV6-6 to TRBJ2-7, with 9 bases that match TRBD1. The V gene's germline CDR1 is MNHNY and CDR2 SVGAGI (reference sequence). This CDR3 has 15 residues. V was pared by 3 bases and J by 5 bases, with 8 bases of the junction left unmatched. The CDR3 DNA is TGTGCCAGCAGTTATTACAGGGGGCTTAAAGACGAGCAGTACTTC. It yields the protein CASSYYRGLKDEQYF.

The chain combines TRBV27 with TRBJ2-3, with TRBD2 matching 11 bases. The length of the CDR3 is 15 residues. Germline loops: CDR1 MNHEY, CDR2 SMNVEV (reference sequence). The junction had 5 bases not matched to a gene; V was cut back by 5 bases and J by 4 bases. CDR3 protein: CASSPLAGGADTQYF. CDR3 DNA sequence: TGTGCCAGCAGTCCCCTAGCGGGGGGTGCAGATACGCAGTATTTT.

The CDR3 DNA reads TGTGCCAGCAGTTCCGGGACAGGAGGGTATGGCTACACCTTC. Its translation: CASSSGTGGYGYTF. The V gene is TRBV2, the J gene TRBJ1-2; 8 nucleotides line up with TRBD1. J lost 5 bases, V lost 5 bases, and 7 bases had no gene match. The CDR3 consists of 14 residues. Germline assignment: CDR1 SNHLY and CDR2 FYNNEI.

The chain has TRBV20-1 and TRBJ1-1; no clear D. The V gene lost 1 base and the J gene lost 11 bases, with 11 bases spanning the gap. Germline V gene sequence: CDR1 DFQATT, CDR2 SNEGSKA (reference sequence). The CDR3 spans 11 residues. Here the CDR3 DNA reads TGCAGTGCTAGAGGCCGATTAGAGGCTTTCTTT. This codes for CSARGRLEAFF.

This chain uses TRBV15 with TRBJ2-5; TRBD2 matches 16 bases. Germline CDR1 is LNHNV and CDR2 is YYDKDF (reference sequence). The trim removed 1 base at V and 5 bases at J, leaving 4 bases unmatched. This CDR3 spans 17 amino acids. The chain's CDR3 is CATSRGPGLAGGETQYF. The CDR3 DNA sequence: TGTGCCACCAGCAGAGGCCCGGGACTAGCGGGGGGGGAGACCCAGTACTTC. Combining the CDR3 with reference TRBV15 and TRBJ2-5 gives the whole variable domain DAMVIQNPRYQVTQFGKPVTLSCSQTLNHNVMYWYQQKSSQAPKLLFHYYDKDFNNEADTPDNFQSRRPNTSFCFLDIRSPGLGDTAMYLCATSRGPGLAGGETQYFGPGTRLLVL.

The CDR3 nucleotides read TGTGCCATCAGGGAATCGGGACTGCACAATGAGCAGTTCTTC. It is translated as CAIRESGLHNEQFF. The rearrangement joins TRBV10-3 to TRBJ2-1; TRBD2 might be the D (6 bases). CDR1 ENHRY and CDR2 SYGVKD come from the germline V gene. V dropped 6 bases and J dropped 5 bases, with 14 bases sitting between them. There are 14 residues in the CDR3.

The chain is built from TRBV27 and TRBJ2-1, with 8 bases lining up with TRBD2. Germline CDR1 MNHEY, CDR2 SMNVEV (reference sequence). The CDR3 extends over 12 amino acids. V was clipped by 4 bases and J by 9 bases; unmatched bases: 2. The CDR3 here is CASSSGGVEQFF. CDR3 DNA sequence: TGTGCCAGCAGTTCGGGAGGGGTTGAGCAGTTCTTC.

The J gene is TRBJ2-3, the V gene TRBV7-6, with a tentative D call TRBD2 (6 bases). In germline, CDR1 is SGHVS, CDR2 FNYEAQ. V was cut by 2 bases and J by 2 bases, with 17 bases left in between. The CDR3 has 17 residues. The chain's CDR3 is CASSLMGYPSVTDTQYF. The CDR3 coding sequence is TGTGCCAGCAGCTTAATGGGGTATCCTAGCGTCACAGATACGCAGTATTTT.

The J gene is TRBJ1-3, the V gene TRBV28; a weak D match, TRBD1 (5 bases). There are 14 residues in the CDR3. Trimming took off 3 bases at V and 3 bases at J, with 9 bases between the two ends. In germline, CDR1 is MDHEN, CDR2 SYDVKM. The CDR3 coding sequence is TGTGCCAGCAGTTTTGGCAGGGTTGGAAACACCATATATTTT. Protein sequence: CASSFGRVGNTIYF.

This sequence joins TRBV28 and TRBJ2-7; 12 bases agree with TRBD2. V gave up 8 bases and J gave up 6 bases; unmatched junction bases: 17. The CDR3 loop spans 17 amino acids. Germline values: CDR1 MDHEN, CDR2 SYDVKM. This CDR3 is CASQRLAGDPPRREQYF. In nucleotides, the CDR3 is TGTGCCAGCCAAAGACTAGCGGGAGACCCTCCCAGACGCGAGCAGTACTTC.

CDR3 DNA sequence: TGTGCCAGTAGTCTACAGGGGCCCCCCAGTGAAAAACTGTTTTTT. Its protein product is CASSLQGPPSEKLFF. This rearrangement joins TRBV19 to TRBJ1-4, with 7 nucleotides matching TRBD1. V dropped 5 bases and J dropped 7; count of bases not matched to a gene: 10. Germline CDR1 LNHDA, CDR2 SQIVND (reference sequence). This CDR3 has 15 amino acids.

This clone was observed a single time. This rearrangement joins TRBV6-5 to TRBJ1-1, with 10 bases fitting TRBD1. Trimming took 7 bases from V and 0 from J; bases not matched to a gene: 5. Germline CDR1 is MNHEY and CDR2 is SVGAGI. The CDR3 sequence is 15 residues long. The CDR3 loop reads CASNSDRGLNTEAFF. CDR3 in DNA: TGTGCCAGCAATTCTGACAGGGGGCTGAACACTGAAGCTTTCTTT.

V usage is TRBV3-1 (or the pseudogene TRBV3-2) and J usage is TRBJ2-5; D is perhaps TRBD2 (7 bases). From germline, CDR1 is LGHDT and CDR2 YNNKEL (reference sequence). The ends were cut back, 8 bases at V and 4 bases at J, with 20 bases in the middle. The CDR3 runs to 15 residues. Here the CDR3 DNA reads TGTGCCAGCCTTCTTCGAGGGGGGGCCGGAGAGACCCAGTACTTC. This encodes CASLLRGGAGETQYF.

This chain links TRBV1 with TRBJ2-3; the table's D gene call, TRBD1, was not cross checked with the DNA. TRBV1 is designated a pseudogene. This CDR3 is built from 17 residues. CDR3 coding DNA: TGCACCAGCAGCCAAGAGGGGGCTAGCCCCAGCCGAGATACGCAGTATTTT. The encoded protein is CTSSQEGASPSRDTQYF.

This chain joins TRBV28 and TRBJ1-2; 10 bases align to TRBD1. This CDR3 comprises 13 residues. V lost 6 bases to trimming and J lost 10 bases; unmatched junction nucleotides: 8. Germline values: CDR1 MDHEN, CDR2 SYDVKM. CDR3 amino acids: CASSRQGAGVYTF. CDR3 nucleotide sequence: TGTGCCAGCAGCCGACAGGGGGCGGGAGTCTACACCTTC.

V and J are TRBV10-3 and TRBJ2-7, with 9 bases fitting TRBD1. Per germline, CDR1 ENHRY and CDR2 SYGVKD. The CDR3 is made up of 15 amino acids. The junction had 12 bases not matched to a gene; V was cut back by 7 bases and J by 5 bases. This CDR3 is CAITPSDRGRNEQYF. In DNA form, the CDR3 reads TGTGCCATCACTCCCTCGGACAGGGGAAGGAACGAGCAGTACTTC.

The rearrangement joins TRBV7-8 to TRBJ1-2, with D possibly matching TRBD1 (6 bases). Trimming removed 5 bases at V and 4 bases at J, with 14 bases between. The length of the CDR3 is 14 residues. From germline, CDR1 is SGHVS and CDR2 FQNEAQ. CDR3 amino acids: CASSGDISSYGYTF. The CDR3 DNA follows: TGTGCCAGCAGCGGGGACATCTCCTCCTATGGCTACACCTTC.

The chain is built from TRBV28 and TRBJ1-2; 7 bases line up with TRBD1. The germline V gene encodes CDR1 MDHEN and CDR2 SYDVKM. Trimming cost V 2 bases and J 4 bases; bases outside gene matches: 1. The CDR3 contains 13 residues. CDR3 sequence: CASSLAGGYGYTF. DNA for the CDR3: TGTGCCAGCAGTTTAGCAGGGGGCTATGGCTACACCTTC.

The chain is built from TRBV7-8 and TRBJ2-7; 11 nucleotides line up with TRBD1. CDR1 and CDR2 from the germline V gene are SGHVS and FQNEAQ. The CDR3 runs to 15 residues. Losses at the gene ends were 1 base for V and 5 bases for J; bases not matched to a gene: 4. The CDR3 DNA reads as TGTGCCAGCAGCTTAGTAGGACAGGGGGCACACGAGCAGTACTTC. Translating gives CASSLVGQGAHEQYF. Full variable domain (rest looked up from reference TRBV7-8 and TRBJ2-7): GAGVSQSPRYKVAKRGQDVALRCDPISGHVSLFWYQQALGQGPEFLTYFQNEAQLDKSGLPSDRFFAERPEGSVSTLKIQRTQQEDSAVYLCASSLVGQGAHEQYFGPGTRLTVT.

The rearrangement links TRBV9 to TRBJ2-5, with D possibly TRBD1 on 6 matching bases. V was shortened by 0 bases and J by 3 bases, with 12 bases between the two germline ends. Germline V lookup: CDR1 SGDLS, CDR2 YYNGEE. The CDR3 length is 15 residues. Written as DNA, the CDR3 is TGTGCCAGCAGCGTAGAACAGGGTAAAAAAGAGACCCAGTACTTC. Translation: CASSVEQGKKETQYF.

The V and J genes are TRBV6-5 and TRBJ1-1; D is possibly TRBD1 (6 bases). This CDR3 spans 14 amino acids. The germline gives CDR1 MNHEY, CDR2 SVGAGI. V lost 7 bases and J lost 4, with 16 bases in between. The CDR3 protein is CASNRQEGITEAFF. The CDR3 DNA is TGTGCCAGCAACCGACAGGAAGGGATCACTGAAGCTTTCTTT.

J is TRBJ2-7 and V is TRBV6-2 or TRBV6-3, with TRBD1 as a possible D gene (6 bases). This CDR3 contains 13 residues. CDR1 and CDR2 from the germline V gene are MNHEY and SVGEGT. The ends were cut back, 5 bases at V and 3 bases at J, with 11 bases in the middle. The CDR3 nucleotides read TGTGCCAGCAGTCCAGGGACATTCTACGAGCAGTACTTC. This translates into CASSPGTFYEQYF.

This rearrangement joins TRBV6-2 or TRBV6-3 to TRBJ2-7, with 7 nucleotides matching TRBD2. The germline V gene encodes CDR1 MNHEY and CDR2 SVGEGT. The CDR3 contains 14 residues. Losses at the gene ends were 6 bases for V and 0 bases for J; bases not matched to a gene: 5. CDR3 in DNA: TGTGCCAGCAGCCCGGGGGGACTCTCCTACGAGCAGTACTTC. This gives the protein CASSPGGLSYEQYF.

The chain is built from TRBV28 and TRBJ2-3; D is uncertain. V lost 2 bases and J lost 4, with 4 bases in between. Germline-derived CDR1 and CDR2 are MDHEN and SYDVKM. CDR3 length: 12 amino acids. The CDR3 here is CASSLPSDTQYF. DNA of the CDR3: TGTGCCAGCAGTTTACCATCAGATACGCAGTATTTT.

Points on this clone: Other DNA sequences in the same sample also yield this CDR3. This rearrangement joins TRBV5-1 to TRBJ2-2, with D possibly TRBD1 on 6 matching bases. The V end was cut by 0 bases, the J end by 5 bases, with 8 bases between. CDR3 length: 14 residues. Per germline, CDR1 SGHRS and CDR2 YFSETQ. CDR3 nucleotide sequence: TGCGCCAGCAGCTTGGATACAGGGACCGGGGAGCTGTTTTTT. Residues: CASSLDTGTGELFF.

The gene calls are TRBV5-1 and TRBJ2-6; 7 positions match TRBD1. Per the germline V gene, CDR1 is SGHRS and CDR2 is YFSETQ. V shed 4 bases and J 4 bases; nucleotides not matched to a gene: 11. The CDR3 is 17 residues long. CDR3 residues: CASSVTGAGSGANVLTF. In nucleotides, the CDR3 is TGCGCCAGCAGCGTAACAGGGGCTGGTTCCGGGGCCAACGTCCTGACTTTC.